One sample yielded the 26 T cell receptor beta chains listed below, sequenced in a study of technical replicates of blood from a few donors. Sequencing used immunoSEQ multiplex PCR; TCRdb keeps in-frame clones, though not all of them. Of fewer than 85,000 clones listed, around nine tenths were seen once; the top ten hold 4.7%. Sequencing used PBMCs. Receptors were obtained from a human donor in good health. Some clones in this sample may be carry-over from other donors' samples.

In DNA, the CDR3 is TGTGCCATCAGTGTGGAGGGACACTATGGCTACACCTTC. Translating it yields CAISVEGHYGYTF. The chain uses TRBV10-3 and TRBJ1-2; TRBD1 is a possible D gene (5 bases). Germline V gene lookup returns CDR1 ENHRY and CDR2 SYGVKD. The CDR3 sequence is 13 residues long. V lost 4 bases to trimming and J lost 3 bases, with 9 bases between them.

The chain carries TRBV11-2 and TRBJ1-6; D gene uncertain. The CDR3 spans 14 residues. V dropped 3 bases and J dropped 5 bases, with 8 bases sitting between them. Per germline, CDR1 SGHAT and CDR2 FQNNGV. The CDR3 nucleotides read TGTGCCAGCAGCTTGGGCGGGCATAATTCACCCCTCCACTTT. Translated: CASSLGGHNSPLHF.

This clone occurred once. The chain has TRBV6-5 and TRBJ2-5, with D perhaps matching TRBD1 (5 bases). The CDR3 runs to 12 residues. V was clipped by 6 bases and J by 4 bases, with 9 bases between them. Per germline, CDR1 MNHEY and CDR2 SVGAGI. The CDR3 DNA follows: TGTGCCAGCAGGCAGGGATTAGAGACCCAGTACTTC. Protein: CASRQGLETQYF.

V usage is TRBV15 and J usage is TRBJ1-4, with TRBD1 matching 7 bases. CDR1 LNHNV and CDR2 YYDKDF come from the germline V gene (reference sequence). This CDR3 has 16 amino acids. V lost 4 bases and J lost 2; bases outside the gene matches: 7. The CDR3 DNA reads TGTGCCACCAGCAAGGGACAGACGATGACTAATGAAAAACTGTTTTTT. Translated: CATSKGQTMTNEKLFF.

The chain carries TRBV12-5 and TRBJ2-3, with a possible D match to TRBD2 (6 bases). CDR3 length equals 14 residues. Germline lookup yields CDR1 LGHNT and CDR2 FRNRAP. With 7 bases removed from V and 7 bases from J, the gap between germline ends came to 18 bases. The CDR3 DNA follows: TGTGCTAGTGCCGCCAGCGGGCGGGGAAATACGCAGTATTTT. Protein product: CASAASGRGNTQYF.

The CDR3 sequence is CASSERTRGMVAGEFGTGELFF. The DNA for the CDR3 is TGTGCCAGCAGTGAACGGACGAGGGGGATGGTAGCGGGGGAGTTTGGGACCGGGGAGCTGTTTTTT. V and J are TRBV6-1 and TRBJ2-2, with 9 bases fitting TRBD2. Trimming cost V 2 bases and J 5 bases; bases outside gene matches: 24. The CDR3 contains 22 residues. Germline loops: CDR1 MNHNS, CDR2 SASEGT.

The chain has TRBV13 and TRBJ2-5; 8 bases align to TRBD2. The CDR3 length is 15 residues. After removal of 6 bases from V and 5 bases from J, the junction contained 11 bases not matched to a gene. Germline V CDR1 and CDR2: PRHDT, FYEKMQ (reference sequence). This chain's CDR3 is CASSHSGDSLETQYF. Written as DNA, the CDR3 is TGTGCCAGCAGTCATAGCGGGGATTCTTTGGAGACCCAGTACTTC.

This clone was seen once. This chain connects TRBV19 to TRBJ2-7; 12 bases align to TRBD2. Trimming at V came to 4 bases and at J to 7 bases, leaving 8 bases not matched to a gene. The CDR3 spans 15 residues. Germline V gene sequence: CDR1 LNHDA, CDR2 SQIVND (reference sequence). CDR3 region: CASSKRLAGDGEQYF. The CDR3 DNA reads as TGTGCCAGTAGTAAGAGACTAGCGGGAGATGGGGAGCAGTACTTC. The full variable domain, rest sourced from reference TRBV19 and TRBJ2-7, is DGGITQSPKYLFRKEGQNVTLSCEQNLNHDAMYWYRQDPGQGLRLIYYSQIVNDFQKGDIAEGYSVSREKKESFPLTVTSAQKNPTAFYLCASSKRLAGDGEQYFGPGTRLTVT.

The chain uses TRBV6-5 and TRBJ1-2; weak D call: TRBD1 (6 bases). CDR1 and CDR2 (germline): MNHEY, SVGAGI. V lost 8 bases to trimming and J lost 6 bases, with 13 bases between them. The CDR3 covers 12 residues. CDR3 in DNA: TGTGCCAGCTTGAACAGGGTCGATGGCTACACCTTC. This sequence encodes CASLNRVDGYTF.

The chain joins TRBV10-3 to TRBJ2-1; 8 bases match TRBD1. V was pared by 6 bases and J by 5 bases, with 6 bases of the junction left unmatched. Germline CDR1 reads ENHRY; CDR2 reads SYGVKD. CDR3 size: 14 residues. The CDR3 spells CAISSRGRDNEQFF. The CDR3 DNA reads TGTGCCATCAGCTCCAGGGGGCGCGACAATGAGCAGTTCTTC.

The chain carries TRBV30 and TRBJ2-7, with no clear D. Trimming cost V 0 bases and J 5 bases, with 17 bases left between them. Germline V gene sequence: CDR1 GTSNPN, CDR2 SVGIG (reference sequence). CDR3 length: 15 amino acids. CDR3 protein: CAWSVISGSSHEQYF. Here the CDR3 DNA reads TGTGCCTGGAGTGTAATTTCAGGTAGTTCCCACGAGCAGTACTTC.

The chain uses TRBV10-3 and TRBJ2-3; perhaps TRBD1 as D (6 bases). CDR1 is ENHRY, CDR2 SYGVKD, per germline. Deletions cut 6 bases from V and 0 bases from J, with 10 bases between. The CDR3 is made up of 14 amino acids. The CDR3 is CAIRTGGSTDTQYF. The CDR3 nucleotides read TGTGCCATCAGGACAGGAGGTAGCACAGATACGCAGTATTTT.

The chain recombines TRBV19 with TRBJ2-5; D not resolved. The CDR3 covers 12 residues. V lost 3 bases to trimming and J lost 7 bases, with 9 bases between them. Germline V CDR1 and CDR2: LNHDA, SQIVND (reference sequence). CDR3 coding DNA: TGTGCCAGTAGTATCCAATCGGGGACCCAGTACTTC. Translation gives CASSIQSGTQYF. Full variable domain (remainder filled in from reference TRBV19 and TRBJ2-5): DGGITQSPKYLFRKEGQNVTLSCEQNLNHDAMYWYRQDPGQGLRLIYYSQIVNDFQKGDIAEGYSVSREKKESFPLTVTSAQKNPTAFYLCASSIQSGTQYFGPGTRLLVL.

J is TRBJ1-1 and V is TRBV6-6; D remains unclear. The germline V and J ends were trimmed by 5 bases and 4 bases, with 14 bases remaining between them. There are 14 residues in the CDR3. In germline, CDR1 is MNHNY, CDR2 SVGAGI (reference sequence). CDR3 residues: CASSLEPRVTEAFF. In nucleotides, the CDR3 is TGTGCCAGCAGTCTAGAGCCACGGGTCACTGAAGCTTTCTTT.

V usage is TRBV5-1 and J usage is TRBJ2-7; 8 bases match TRBD1. V lost 5 bases to trimming and J lost 5 bases; unmatched junction nucleotides: 0. The germline CDR1 and CDR2 sequences are SGHRS and YFSETQ. The CDR3 has 11 amino acids. The CDR3 DNA follows: TGCGCCAGCAGGACAGGGGACGAGCAGTACTTC. It yields the protein CASRTGDEQYF.

V and J are TRBV28 and TRBJ2-2; 10 bases map to TRBD2. V lost 5 bases, J lost 6 bases, and 9 bases stayed unmatched. Germline CDR1 is MDHEN and CDR2 is SYDVKM. CDR3 length equals 16 residues. CDR3 in DNA: TGTGCCAGCAGTCACTACAGCGGGAGGGCCCCCGGGGAGCTGTTTTTT. Its protein product is CASSHYSGRAPGELFF. The complete variable domain, with remaining parts taken from reference TRBV28 and TRBJ2-2, reads DVKVTQSSRYLVKRTGEKVFLECVQDMDHENMFWYRQDPGLGLRLIYFSYDVKMKEKGDIPEGYSVSREKKERFSLILESASTNQTSMYLCASSHYSGRAPGELFFGEGSRLTVL.

CDR3 bases: TGTGCCAGCAGCCAAGGGGCCTACACAGATACGCAGTATTTT. This translates into CASSQGAYTDTQYF. The rearrangement joins TRBV4-2 to TRBJ2-3; D uncertain. Deletions cut 1 base from V and 2 bases from J, with 7 bases between. The germline gives CDR1 LGHNA, CDR2 YNFKEQ. CDR3 length: 14 amino acids.

V gene TRBV11-2 combines with J gene TRBJ2-1; 11 bases fit TRBD2. CDR3 length: 13 residues. From germline, CDR1 is SGHAT and CDR2 FQNNGV. This CDR3 reads CAVAGGSYNEQFF. In DNA, the CDR3 is TGTGCTGTAGCGGGAGGGTCCTACAATGAGCAGTTCTTC.

The chain has TRBV27 and TRBJ1-2, with a weak D call TRBD1 (5 bases). The germline V and J ends were trimmed by 0 bases and 8 bases, with 16 bases remaining between them. The CDR3 has 15 amino acids. The V gene's germline CDR1 is MNHEY and CDR2 SMNVEV (reference sequence). The CDR3, as DNA: TGTGCCAGCAGTTTATCGTGGTGGTCGGGGGAGGGCTACACCTTC. Protein product: CASSLSWWSGEGYTF.

J is TRBJ2-1 and V is TRBV7-3; TRBD2 aligns across 9 bases. This CDR3 spans 16 amino acids. V dropped 0 bases and J dropped 2; count of bases not matched to a gene: 2. Germline V CDR1 and CDR2: SGHTA, FQGTGA. The CDR3: CASSLTGGRAYNEQFF. The CDR3 DNA sequence: TGTGCCAGCAGCTTAACTGGCGGGAGGGCCTACAATGAGCAGTTCTTC. The whole variable domain, remainder taken from reference TRBV7-3 and TRBJ2-1, is GAGVSQTPSNKVTEKGKYVELRCDPISGHTALYWYRQSLGQGPEFLIYFQGTGAADDSGLPNDRFFAVRPEGSVSTLKIQRTERGDSAVYLCASSLTGGRAYNEQFFGPGTRLTVL.

As to this clone: Additional DNA sequences in this sample encode the identical CDR3. The rearrangement uses TRBV7-9 and TRBJ2-1; a possible D gene is TRBD2 (6 bases). The ends were cut back, 0 bases at V and 0 bases at J, with 6 bases in the middle. Per the germline V gene, CDR1 is SEHNR and CDR2 is FQNEAQ (reference sequence). CDR3 length: 15 amino acids. The CDR3 DNA reads as TGTGCCAGCAGCTTAGCCGGGAGCTCCTACAATGAGCAGTTCTTC. Protein product: CASSLAGSSYNEQFF. The full variable domain, with the rest looked up from reference TRBV7-9 and TRBJ2-1, is DTGVSQNPRHKITKRGQNVTFRCDPISEHNRLYWYRQTLGQGPEFLTYFQNEAQLEKSRLLSDRFSAERPKGSFSTLEIQRTEQGDSAMYLCASSLAGSSYNEQFFGPGTRLTVL.

The rearrangement links TRBV4-1 to TRBJ1-2; 8 positions match TRBD1. The length of the CDR3 is 15 residues. Losses at the gene ends were 4 bases for V and 1 base for J; bases not matched to a gene: 5. Per germline, CDR1 MGHRA and CDR2 YSYEKL. In DNA, the CDR3 is TGCGCCAGCAGCCTTTCAGGGGGCCATAACTATGGCTACACCTTC. As protein: CASSLSGGHNYGYTF.

V usage is TRBV10-3 and J usage is TRBJ2-7; perhaps TRBD2 as D (6 bases). V lost 5 bases and J 2 bases, leaving 16 bases between the germline ends. The germline gives CDR1 ENHRY, CDR2 SYGVKD. The CDR3 is 15 residues long. CDR3 in amino acids: CAISSGGTVTYEQYF. The DNA of the CDR3 is TGTGCCATCAGTAGTGGGGGGACGGTGACCTACGAGCAGTACTTC.

The V and J genes are TRBV5-1 and TRBJ2-1; D ambiguous. The CDR3 length is 13 residues. The germline V and J ends were trimmed by 4 bases and 6 bases, with 11 bases remaining between them. CDR1 and CDR2 from the germline V gene are SGHRS and YFSETQ. DNA of the CDR3: TGCGCCAGCAGCGCCGACCGGAGCAATGAGCAGTTCTTC. This translates into CASSADRSNEQFF.

V and J are TRBV4-3 and TRBJ2-3, with TRBD2 identical over 8 bases. V trimming: 5 bases; J trimming: 6 bases; junction bases outside the gene matches: 4. CDR1 is LGHNA, CDR2 YSLEER, per germline. The length of the CDR3 is 13 residues. The CDR3 sequence: CASSAGLADTQYF. CDR3 nucleotide sequence: TGCGCCAGCAGCGCCGGACTAGCCGATACGCAGTATTTT.

The chain links TRBV5-1 to TRBJ1-2; D not resolved. This CDR3 region has 14 residues. CDR1 and CDR2 (germline): SGHRS, YFSETQ. With 4 bases removed from V and 14 bases from J, the gap between germline ends came to 24 bases. The CDR3 region has the DNA TGCGCCAGCAGCCAACTCCCGGGTTATGGCTACGGGACCTTC. It is translated as CASSQLPGYGYGTF.